The 23 T cell receptor beta chains given below trace back to one sample, sequenced in a study of CXCR3-negative and CXCR3-positive naive CD8 T cells. Libraries of TRB cDNA were made by 5' RACE and carried UMIs. With the 5' RACE reads reprocessed, TCRdb shows one record per CDR3 protein and no DNA. In all, the sample yields roughly 3,900 distinct CDR3 sequences. The sequenced material came from naive CXCR3- CD8+ T cells from blood. Subset here: CD45RO-CCR7+CD27+CD95- naive CD8+ T cells lacking CXCR3 (TNR3-). These receptors were obtained from a human donor in good health. Some clones in this sample may be carry-over from other donors' samples.

This clonotype ranks as medium-sized in terms of frequency. The chain employs TRBV29-1 and TRBJ2-3; TCRdb returns TRBD2, unconfirmable since there is no DNA. There are 14 residues in the CDR3. Germline loops: CDR1 SQVTM, CDR2 ANQGSEA. CDR3 loop: CSVGGLDFTDTQYF.

In terms of frequency, this clonotype is medium-sized. The chain is built from TRBV5-1 and TRBJ2-2. The germline V gene has CDR1 SGHRS and CDR2 YFSETQ. CDR3 length: 15 amino acids. CDR3 in amino acids: CASSLAGANTGELFF. Using reference TRBV5-1 and TRBJ2-2 for the parts outside the CDR3, the full variable domain is KAGVTQTPRYLIKTRGQQVTLSCSPISGHRSVSWYQQTPGQGLQFLFEYFSETQRNKGNFPGRFSGRQFSNSRSEMNVSTLELGDSALYLCASSLAGANTGELFFGEGSRLTVL.

The CDR3 sequence is CSARDGSGRIIDTQYF. V gene TRBV20-1 combines with J gene TRBJ2-3; TCRdb designates TRBD2, a call that cannot be tested without DNA. The CDR3 totals 16 residues. Germline CDR1 is DFQATT and CDR2 is SNEGSKA (reference sequence).

By frequency, this clonotype registers medium-sized. The J gene is TRBJ2-7, the V gene TRBV6-2 or TRBV6-3; TCRdb's D gene call, TRBD1, goes unchecked for lack of DNA. Germline CDR1 reads MNHEY; CDR2 reads SVGEGT. The CDR3 consists of 13 residues. This chain's CDR3 is CASSGTPAYEQYF.

V gene TRBV12-3 or TRBV12-4 combines with J gene TRBJ2-1; TCRdb names TRBD2, which stays unverified in the absence of DNA. The CDR3 covers 15 residues. CDR3 region: CASSFQGPIYNEQFF.

The chain joins TRBV4-3 to TRBJ2-2. CDR3 length: 13 amino acids. Germline values: CDR1 LGHNA, CDR2 YSLEER. CDR3 sequence: CASSDAASGELFF.

This clonotype is identified as medium-sized from frequency. The V and J genes are TRBV29-1 and TRBJ1-4. Germline CDR1 and CDR2: SQVTM and ANQGSEA. There are 14 residues in the CDR3. CDR3 in amino acids: CSVDIHATNEKLFF.

The chain couples TRBV11-2 to TRBJ2-3. The CDR3 loop spans 16 amino acids. CDR1 SGHAT and CDR2 FQNNGV come from the germline V gene. CDR3 in amino acids: CASSLDLTGLADTQYF.

Considering frequency, this clonotype is medium-sized. The chain combines TRBV7-6 with TRBJ1-1; without DNA, the TCRdb call of TRBD1 cannot be checked. CDR3 length: 18 residues. From germline, CDR1 is SGHVS and CDR2 FNYEAQ. The CDR3 sequence is CASSLVATGGEIGTEAFF.

This clonotype is deemed medium-sized by its frequency. V usage is TRBV29-1 and J usage is TRBJ2-1. From germline, CDR1 is SQVTM and CDR2 ANQGSEA. The CDR3 is 11 residues long. The CDR3 is CSGDLYNEQFF.

Measured by frequency, this clonotype is medium-sized (0.01 to 0.1%). The chain links TRBV20-1 to TRBJ1-3; with no DNA, the TCRdb D assignment of TRBD1 cannot be verified. The CDR3 runs to 17 residues. The germline CDR1 and CDR2 sequences are DFQATT and SNEGSKA (reference sequence). CDR3 amino acids: CSARDPISGQIGNTIYF.

This clonotype counts as medium-sized (0.01 to 0.1%) by frequency. The chain uses TRBV9 and TRBJ1-1; TCRdb lists TRBD1, though no DNA is available to test this call. Germline V CDR1 and CDR2: SGDLS, YYNGEE. This CDR3 is built from 13 residues. The CDR3 sequence: CASSGAGAGEAFF.

By frequency, this clonotype is medium-sized. The rearrangement links TRBV11-2 to TRBJ2-1; TCRdb outputs TRBD2, but without DNA this stays unchecked. CDR1 is SGHAT, CDR2 FQNNGV, per germline. The CDR3 contains 16 residues. The CDR3 spells CASSLESAAAYNEQFF.

The CDR3 spells CASSYEESNEQFF. J is TRBJ2-1 and V is TRBV6-5. Per germline, CDR1 MNHEY and CDR2 SVGAGI. There are 13 residues in the CDR3.

This clonotype is labeled medium-sized (0.01 to 0.1%) based on frequency. This chain joins TRBV7-2 and TRBJ1-1; as DNA is missing, the TRBD1 call by TCRdb cannot be tested. CDR1 SGHTA and CDR2 FQGNSA come from the germline V gene. This CDR3 spans 13 amino acids. This chain's CDR3 is CASSTGGGTEAFF.

The CDR3 spells CASSQDLAGEFYEQYF. The chain uses TRBV4-1 and TRBJ2-7. Germline CDR1 and CDR2: MGHRA and YSYEKL. The CDR3 is made up of 16 amino acids.

According to its frequency, this clonotype is medium-sized. J is TRBJ1-5 and V is TRBV7-9; without DNA, the TCRdb call of TRBD1 cannot be checked. CDR3 length: 16 amino acids. The germline V gene encodes CDR1 SEHNR and CDR2 FQNEAQ (reference sequence). CDR3 in amino acids: CASSGTVPDSNQPQHF.

The rearrangement joins TRBV7-8 to TRBJ1-1; checking the TCRdb D call of TRBD1 is not possible without DNA. CDR3 length: 16 amino acids. Germline CDR1 reads SGHVS; CDR2 reads FQNEAQ. CDR3 sequence reads: CASSLAIAGRYTEAFF.

Frequency places this clonotype as medium-sized (0.01 to 0.1%). This chain uses TRBV29-1 with TRBJ2-1; as DNA is missing, the TRBD1 call by TCRdb cannot be tested. This CDR3 contains 15 residues. CDR1 and CDR2 (germline): SQVTM, ANQGSEA. The CDR3: CSVMGAGHSYNEQFF.

The gene calls are TRBV29-1 and TRBJ2-7; the D call of TRBD1 rests on TCRdb alone, since no DNA is present to check it. Germline values: CDR1 SQVTM, CDR2 ANQGSEA. CDR3 length: 13 amino acids. The CDR3: CSVPRTDSYEQYF.

The chain recombines TRBV5-1 with TRBJ1-1. The CDR3 loop spans 13 amino acids. CDR1 is SGHRS and CDR2 is YFSETQ in the germline V gene. The CDR3 reads CASSLESTTEAFF.

The J gene is TRBJ2-7, the V gene TRBV4-2. CDR1 and CDR2 from the germline V gene are LGHNA and YNFKEQ. The CDR3 is 14 amino acids. CDR3 region: CASSQMGSSYEQYF.

This clonotype is labeled medium-sized based on frequency. The V call is TRBV4-3, the J call TRBJ2-7; lacking DNA, the TRBD2 call made by TCRdb goes unchecked. Looked up from germline, CDR1 is LGHNA and CDR2 is YSLEER. This CDR3 comprises 15 residues. The CDR3 here is CASSQEWATTYEQYF.